This TCR beta chain was identified in a study of CD8 T cells in Susac syndrome. This clonotype was observed a handful of times. The target antigen is unknown. RNA totalling about 0.45 to 1 ug underwent reverse transcription with random hexamers. Amplification of the TCR beta CDR3 was carried out by immunoSEQ multiplex PCR, which spanned a total of 54 Vbeta and 13 Jbeta segments. TCRdb redid the calling of the immunoSEQ multiplex PCR reads with MiXCR, one entry per CDR3 protein. The table has approximately 80,000 distinct CDR3 sequences, approximately 94% seen once. Germline V gene sequence: CDR1 SEHNR, CDR2 FQNEAQ (reference sequence). V was cut by 5 bases and J by 8 bases, with 8 bases left in between. The CDR3 contains 11 residues. Findings and limits, study-wide: As the study acknowledged, the number of individuals who were part of its TCR sequencing and HLA analysis was relatively small.

The sequence derives from a human donor with Susac syndrome. Input material: CD8+ T cells from PBMCs. The gene calls are TRBV7-9 and TRBJ2-3; D unclear. The CDR3 protein is CASSPGGTQYF. For the CDR3, the DNA is TGTGCCAGCAGCCCCGGCGGTACGCAGTATTTT.